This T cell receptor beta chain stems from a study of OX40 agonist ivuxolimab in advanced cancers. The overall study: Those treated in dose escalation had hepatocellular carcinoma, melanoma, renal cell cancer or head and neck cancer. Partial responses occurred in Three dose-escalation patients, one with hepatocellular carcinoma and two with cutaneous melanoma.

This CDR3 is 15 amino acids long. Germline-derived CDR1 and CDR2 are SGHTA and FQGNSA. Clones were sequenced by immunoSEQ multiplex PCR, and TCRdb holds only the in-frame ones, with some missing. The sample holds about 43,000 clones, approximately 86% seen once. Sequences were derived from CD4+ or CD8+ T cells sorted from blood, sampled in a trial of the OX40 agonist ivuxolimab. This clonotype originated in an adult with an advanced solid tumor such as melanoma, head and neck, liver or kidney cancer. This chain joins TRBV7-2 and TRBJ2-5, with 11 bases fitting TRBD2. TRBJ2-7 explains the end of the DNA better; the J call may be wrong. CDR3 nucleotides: TGTGCCAGCAGCTCCCGACTAGCGGGATCCTACGAGCAGTACTTC. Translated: CASSSRLAGSYEQYF.